This TCR beta chain was identified in a study of blood T cell repertoires in COVID-19. At the level of the study: Italy, Spain and the United States were the sources of the convalescent and acute COVID-19 samples. The cDNA or gDNA used as material had been derived from T cells, B-cell-depleted T cells, or PBMCs.

Per the original data handling: Counts of nucleated cells, estimated from reference gene primer amplification, were obtained. Repertoires were generated with immunoSEQ multiplex PCR, while TCRdb's copy carries only in-frame clones and drops some. That table gives V, J and clone size, and the DNA gave D and trimming. The sample holds a few hundred thousand clones, roughly 87% seen once. From germline, CDR1 is MDHEN and CDR2 SYDVKM. The length of the CDR3 is 19 residues. J was trimmed by 0 bases and V by 3 bases; bases with no gene match: 9. This chain links TRBV28 with TRBJ1-4; 11 bases are shared with TRBD1. The specimen was peripheral blood. This TCR came from a woman aged 40 to 50 who had recovered from COVID-19. The DNA for the CDR3 is TGTGCCAGCAGTTTGTGGGGACAGGGGGTTGAGTCAACTAATGAAAAACTGTTTTTT. It encodes CASSLWGQGVESTNEKLFF. Combining the CDR3 with reference TRBV28 and TRBJ1-4 gives the whole variable domain DVKVTQSSRYLVKRTGEKVFLECVQDMDHENMFWYRQDPGLGLRLIYFSYDVKMKEKGDIPEGYSVSREKKERFSLILESASTNQTSMYLCASSLWGQGVESTNEKLFFGSGTQLSVL.